The 7 T cell receptor beta chains below all came from one sample that was sequenced in a study of PD-L1 blockade in urothelial cancer. As for time point: peripheral blood 6 weeks after treatment start. Sequencing used immunoSEQ multiplex PCR; TCRdb keeps in-frame clones, though not all of them. The sample records 35,000 to 45,000 clones, about 90% being singletons. The sample here was PBMCs, taken around atezolizumab (anti-PD-L1) treatment. The receptors originated from a man aged 65 to 79 with urothelial cancer.

This chain uses TRBV28 with TRBJ2-7; 8 nucleotides agree with TRBD1. Trimming took 6 bases from V and 4 from J; bases not matched to a gene: 14. Germline-derived CDR1 and CDR2 are MDHEN and SYDVKM. The CDR3 has 16 amino acids. The CDR3 sequence is CASSQITGGLVYEQYF. The CDR3 DNA is TGTGCCAGCAGCCAAATCACAGGGGGATTGGTTTACGAGCAGTACTTC. The variable domain in full, completed from reference TRBV28 and TRBJ2-7, reads DVKVTQSSRYLVKRTGEKVFLECVQDMDHENMFWYRQDPGLGLRLIYFSYDVKMKEKGDIPEGYSVSREKKERFSLILESASTNQTSMYLCASSQITGGLVYEQYFGPGTRLTVT.

The chain joins TRBV28 to TRBJ2-7; unclear D gene. The CDR3 contains 11 residues. The germline CDR1 and CDR2 sequences are MDHEN and SYDVKM. The V end lost 4 bases, the J end lost 1 base, and 2 bases lay between the germline ends. DNA for the CDR3: TGTGCCAGCAGTTCTTCCTACGAGCAGTACTTC. Its protein is CASSSSYEQYF.

The rearrangement links TRBV29-1 to TRBJ2-3; TRBD1 matches 7 bases. The V gene end was trimmed by 1 base and the J gene end by 2 bases; junction bases not matched to a gene: 12. The CDR3 runs 17 residues. Germline assignment: CDR1 SQVTM and CDR2 ANQGSEA. CDR3 residues: CSVEGRQGASLTDTQYF. As DNA, the CDR3 is TGCAGCGTTGAAGGTCGACAGGGCGCATCCCTCACAGATACGCAGTATTTT.

The chain couples TRBV10-3 to TRBJ2-7; possibly TRBD2 for D (6 bases). This CDR3 spans 16 amino acids. V was cut by 4 bases and J by 7 bases, with 23 bases left in between. CDR1 is ENHRY, CDR2 SYGVKD, per germline. This CDR3 reads CAISVQPTDRGYEQYF. CDR3 DNA sequence: TGTGCCATCAGTGTGCAACCGACAGATCGGGGGTATGAGCAGTACTTC.

The CDR3 nucleotides read TGTGCCATCAGCCCGACAGGGGATGGCTACACCTTC. Its protein product is CAISPTGDGYTF. The gene calls are TRBV10-3 and TRBJ1-2; the match to TRBD1 covers 8 bases. The ends lost 6 bases at V and 6 bases at J; junction bases unmatched: 3. Per germline, CDR1 ENHRY and CDR2 SYGVKD. This CDR3 has 12 amino acids.

The rearrangement uses TRBV6-4 and TRBJ2-5; TRBD1 might be the D (6 bases). The germline CDR1 and CDR2 sequences are MRHNA and SNTAGT. This CDR3 contains 14 residues. The ends were cut back, 6 bases at V and 5 bases at J, with 16 bases in the middle. The CDR3 DNA reads as TGTGCCAGCAGATACAGGGACCTAGGGGAGACCCAGTACTTC. It yields the protein CASRYRDLGETQYF.

The rearrangement uses TRBV11-2 and TRBJ2-5, with a tentative D call TRBD1 (6 bases). The germline CDR1 and CDR2 sequences are SGHAT and FQNNGV. Trimming removed 1 base at V and 5 bases at J, with 17 bases between. This CDR3 has 16 residues. The CDR3 sequence: CASSLGPDRSRETQYF. CDR3 bases: TGTGCCAGCAGCTTAGGTCCCGACAGGTCGAGGGAGACCCAGTACTTC.